The 25 T cell receptor beta chains below all came from one sample that was sequenced in a study of CD8 T cells in Susac syndrome. It was with random hexamers that 0.5 to 1 ug RNA was reverse transcribed. Each CDR3 protein gets one entry after TCRdb re-called the immunoSEQ multiplex PCR reads with MiXCR. The sample has around 150,000 distinct CDR3 sequences, roughly 94% seen once; the top ten hold 0.075% to 0.095%. The sequencing sample was made of CD4+ T cells from PBMCs. All receptors come from a human donor with multiple sclerosis.

This chain links TRBV6-5 with TRBJ1-2, with 9 positions matching TRBD1. V trimming: 1 base; J trimming: 1 base; junction bases outside the gene matches: 4. The CDR3 contains 16 residues. The germline CDR1 and CDR2 sequences are MNHEY and SVGAGI. The CDR3 protein is CASSYWMDRGNYGYTF. CDR3 sequence (DNA): TGTGCCAGCAGTTACTGGATGGACAGGGGTAACTATGGCTACACCTTC.

This chain uses TRBV20-1 with TRBJ2-7; TRBD1 agrees at 9 bases. V was pared by 5 bases and J by 5 bases, with 10 bases of the junction left unmatched. The CDR3 totals 14 residues. CDR1 is DFQATT and CDR2 is SNEGSKA in the germline V gene (reference sequence). In DNA form, the CDR3 reads TGCAGTGCTGGGGGAGGGACAGGGAAAAACGAGCAGTACTTC. Translating gives CSAGGGTGKNEQYF.

The genes are TRBV18 and TRBJ2-1; 12 bases fit TRBD1. Germline CDR1 is KGHSH and CDR2 is LQKENI. This CDR3 contains 15 residues. V gave up 3 bases and J gave up 6 bases; unmatched junction bases: 3. The CDR3: CASSPGQGAGNEQFF. The CDR3 nucleotides read TGTGCCAGCTCACCGGGACAGGGGGCTGGCAATGAGCAGTTCTTC.

V is TRBV7-2 and J is TRBJ1-3; D is undetermined. The CDR3 is 15 amino acids. Germline V lookup: CDR1 SGHTA, CDR2 FQGNSA. Trimming left V 5 bases short and J 2 bases short, with 13 bases between. The CDR3 region is CASSRNWGTGNTIYF. CDR3 DNA: TGTGCCAGCAGCCGAAATTGGGGAACTGGAAACACCATATATTTT.

The chain is built from TRBV27 and TRBJ2-4; 7 bases are a match to TRBD1. This CDR3 is built from 15 residues. Germline CDR1 MNHEY, CDR2 SMNVEV (reference sequence). V gave up 0 bases and J gave up 4 bases; unmatched junction bases: 3. The CDR3 is CASSLSLGQKNIQYF. CDR3 sequence (DNA): TGTGCCAGCAGTTTATCCCTGGGACAGAAAAACATTCAGTACTTC.

This chain joins TRBV29-1 and TRBJ1-2; 9 nucleotides agree with TRBD1. CDR1 is SQVTM and CDR2 is ANQGSEA in the germline V gene. CDR3 length: 15 residues. The V gene end was trimmed by 6 bases and the J gene end by 0 bases; junction bases not matched to a gene: 8. The CDR3 is CSVAGTGRTNYGYTF. In DNA form, the CDR3 reads TGCAGCGTCGCTGGGACAGGGCGAACTAACTATGGCTACACCTTC.

The chain carries TRBV10-3 and TRBJ2-3; D gene unclear. V lost 6 bases, J lost 3 bases, and 4 bases lay in between. This CDR3 contains 11 residues. Per the germline V gene, CDR1 is ENHRY and CDR2 is SYGVKD. The CDR3 nucleotides read TGTGCCATCAGGCATACAGATACGCAGTATTTT. It encodes CAIRHTDTQYF.

This sequence joins TRBV19 and TRBJ1-1, with D perhaps TRBD1 (5 bases). CDR3 length: 15 residues. Per germline, CDR1 LNHDA and CDR2 SQIVND (reference sequence). The ends were cut back, 9 bases at V and 5 bases at J, with 22 bases in the middle. The CDR3 DNA reads TGTGCCAGCAGTTCCAATGCGGGGGGTTGGACTGAAGCTTTCTTT. This translates into CASSSNAGGWTEAFF.

The chain recombines TRBV2 with TRBJ2-4; D not certain. The length of the CDR3 is 11 residues. Between the trimmed V and J ends, which lost 2 bases and 14 bases, there was a span of 10 bases. Germline-derived CDR1 and CDR2 are SNHLY and FYNNEI. The CDR3, as DNA: TGTGCCAGCAGTGAAAGCGACGCCGAGTACTTC. Translation gives CASSESDAEYF.

The V and J genes are TRBV9 and TRBJ2-7; 9 bases are a match to TRBD2. This CDR3 spans 15 amino acids. V lost 0 bases to trimming and J lost 6 bases; unmatched junction nucleotides: 7. Germline V CDR1 and CDR2: SGDLS, YYNGEE. DNA of the CDR3: TGTGCCAGCAGCGTAGATGTGCGGGAGGGCGGCGAGCAGTACTTC. Encoded protein: CASSVDVREGGEQYF.

V and J are TRBV15 and TRBJ2-5; perhaps TRBD1 as D (5 bases). The germline CDR1 and CDR2 sequences are LNHNV and YYDKDF (reference sequence). Trimming took 0 bases from V and 5 from J, leaving 10 bases between them. This CDR3 has 14 residues. The CDR3 region has the DNA TGTGCCACCAGCAGAGATAAGGGGTTGGAGACCCAGTACTTC. It yields the protein CATSRDKGLETQYF.

The chain uses TRBV5-6 and TRBJ2-1; 11 bases match TRBD2. The CDR3 has 16 residues. V shed 5 bases, J shed 2 bases, and the junction held 6 bases outside the gene matches. The V gene's germline CDR1 is SGHDT and CDR2 YYEEEE. The CDR3 bases are TGTGCCAGCAGATTACTAGCGGGAGTTGCCTACAATGAGCAGTTCTTC. Protein sequence: CASRLLAGVAYNEQFF.

The rearrangement joins TRBV5-6 to TRBJ1-2, with unresolved D. CDR3 length: 12 amino acids. V lost 4 bases to trimming and J lost 7 bases, with 11 bases between them. CDR1 and CDR2 (germline): SGHDT, YYEEEE. The CDR3 DNA follows: TGTGCCAGCAGCCCCTCAGGCGGTGGCTACACCTTC. Residues: CASSPSGGGYTF. Filled out from reference TRBV5-6 and TRBJ1-2, the complete variable domain reads DAGVTQSPTHLIKTRGQQVTLRCSPKSGHDTVSWYQQALGQGPQFIFQYYEEEERQRGNFPDRFSGHQFPNYSSELNVNALLLGDSALYLCASSPSGGGYTFGSGTRLTVV.

The V and J genes are TRBV20-1 and TRBJ2-7; a weak D match, TRBD1 (7 bases). The CDR3 consists of 15 residues. Between the trimmed V and J ends, which lost 6 bases and 0 bases, there was a span of 18 bases. In germline, CDR1 is DFQATT, CDR2 SNEGSKA (reference sequence). CDR3 in DNA: TGCAGTGCCCAGGGGGGTAGCGTGAGCTCCTACGAGCAGTACTTC. Translating gives CSAQGGSVSSYEQYF.

The chain is built from TRBV6-5 and TRBJ1-1; D remains ambiguous. The CDR3 extends over 14 amino acids. Germline V lookup: CDR1 MNHEY, CDR2 SVGAGI. Between the trimmed V and J ends, which lost 7 bases and 4 bases, there was a span of 16 bases. The CDR3 protein is CASTINQASTEAFF. CDR3 sequence (DNA): TGTGCCAGCACAATAAACCAGGCCTCCACTGAAGCTTTCTTT.

CDR3 sequence reads: CASSRGVGSDTQYF. The CDR3 DNA sequence: TGTGCCAGCAGCCGGGGAGTGGGGTCAGATACGCAGTATTTT. This chain connects TRBV3-1 to TRBJ2-3, with a possible D match to TRBD2 (5 bases). V was trimmed by 4 bases and J by 4 bases, leaving 12 bases between them. Per the germline V gene, CDR1 is LGHDT and CDR2 is YNNKEL (reference sequence). This CDR3 has 14 residues.

This clonotype was detected once. V is TRBV27 and J is TRBJ2-1; 9 bases align to TRBD2. V shed 3 bases and J 7 bases; nucleotides not matched to a gene: 16. CDR1 and CDR2 (germline): MNHEY, SMNVEV (reference sequence). The CDR3 contains 18 residues. CDR3 in DNA: TGTGCCAGCAGTTTGGGTGGGGCGGGAGGGTACTGGGAGAATGAGCAGTTCTTC. Amino acids: CASSLGGAGGYWENEQFF.

This chain uses TRBV10-3 with TRBJ2-7; 10 nucleotides match TRBD1. The CDR3 loop spans 16 amino acids. J lost 2 bases, V lost 3 bases, and 7 bases had no gene match. Looked up from germline, CDR1 is ENHRY and CDR2 is SYGVKD. CDR3 sequence: CAISDPGQGTPYEQYF. CDR3 nucleotides: TGTGCCATCAGTGATCCGGGACAGGGGACCCCCTACGAGCAGTACTTC.

This clonotype has just a few counts. The V and J genes are TRBV6-1 and TRBJ1-1, with a weak D call TRBD1 (5 bases). Germline lookup yields CDR1 MNHNS and CDR2 SASEGT. Trimming took 6 bases from V and 5 from J, leaving 19 bases between them. This CDR3 has 15 residues. CDR3 sequence: CASRPLRGRGTEAFF. The CDR3 bases are TGTGCCAGCAGACCTCTACGGGGGAGAGGGACTGAAGCTTTCTTT.

The chain couples TRBV30 to TRBJ1-2; D not resolved. CDR1 and CDR2 (germline): GTSNPN, SVGIG (reference sequence). Trimming removed 3 bases from V and 8 bases from J, with 13 bases in between. The CDR3 has 12 residues. The CDR3, as DNA: TGTGCCTGGAGGAGCCCCGGTGGGGGCTACACCTTC. Amino acid sequence: CAWRSPGGGYTF.

For the CDR3, the DNA is TGTGCCAGCAGCTTTATAGCCCAGAATGAGCAGTTCTTC. This sequence encodes CASSFIAQNEQFF. J is TRBJ2-1 and V is TRBV7-9; D unclear. V lost 3 bases and J 7 bases, leaving 10 bases between the germline ends. Germline CDR1 SEHNR, CDR2 FQNEAQ (reference sequence). This CDR3 has 13 amino acids.

V usage is TRBV19 and J usage is TRBJ1-1, with D uncertain. Trimming shortened V by 3 bases and J by 6 bases, and 17 bases separated the two germline ends. CDR1 and CDR2 from the germline V gene are LNHDA and SQIVND (reference sequence). The CDR3 is 15 residues long. CDR3 sequence: CASSIRRTGEAEAFF. In nucleotides, the CDR3 is TGTGCCAGTAGTATCCGTAGAACCGGGGAGGCTGAAGCTTTCTTT. Looking up the rest from reference TRBV19 and TRBJ1-1 gives the full variable domain: DGGITQSPKYLFRKEGQNVTLSCEQNLNHDAMYWYRQDPGQGLRLIYYSQIVNDFQKGDIAEGYSVSREKKESFPLTVTSAQKNPTAFYLCASSIRRTGEAEAFFGQGTRLTVV.

This chain connects TRBV6-4 to TRBJ2-2, with a weak D call TRBD2 (6 bases). Germline CDR1 and CDR2: MRHNA and SNTAGT. The V end was cut by 3 bases, the J end by 3 bases, with 20 bases between. The CDR3 consists of 18 residues. The CDR3 nucleotides are TGTGCCAGCAGTGAGTCTTCCGGGACTCTGATTTACACCGGGGAGCTGTTTTTT. The encoded protein is CASSESSGTLIYTGELFF.

The chain has TRBV30 and TRBJ1-1; TRBD1 might be the D (5 bases). Between the trimmed V and J ends, which lost 5 bases and 0 bases, there was a span of 10 bases. This CDR3 has 13 amino acids. The germline V gene encodes CDR1 GTSNPN and CDR2 SVGIG (reference sequence). CDR3 sequence reads: CAWSGGMNTEAFF. As DNA, the CDR3 is TGTGCCTGGTCTGGGGGGATGAACACTGAAGCTTTCTTT.

The genes are TRBV20-1 and TRBJ1-2, with 9 bases fitting TRBD1. The CDR3 contains 14 residues. Germline V gene sequence: CDR1 DFQATT, CDR2 SNEGSKA (reference sequence). The V gene end was trimmed by 5 bases and the J gene end by 4 bases; junction bases not matched to a gene: 8. The CDR3 region is CSARSLDRGYGYTF. Written as DNA, the CDR3 is TGCAGTGCTCGTAGCCTGGACAGGGGCTATGGCTACACCTTC.